The rows below give T cell receptor beta chains drawn from one sample of a study of untreated major depressive disorder. The table came from immunoSEQ multiplex PCR; TCRdb's copy has only in-frame clones and leaves some out. This sample has about 19,000 clones, with under 95% found just once. Sequencing was carried out using CD4+ T cells from PBMCs. The source is a middle-aged woman with major depressive disorder. CDR3s include the opening cysteine and the closing phenylalanine or tryptophan. D genes are given only for firm matches. Expanded clones are given a class, and other clones once, few, many or no size at all.

cdr3_aa	cdr3_nt	d_call	clone_size	v_call	j_call
CASSLDRVVYGYTF	TGTGCCAGCAGCTTAGACAGGGTCGTCTATGGCTACACCTTC	-	-	TRBV7-9	TRBJ1-2
CASSSSGTGSHYGYTF	TGTGCCAGCAGTTCCTCAGGGACAGGGTCCCACTATGGCTACACCTTC	TRBD1	-	TRBV27	TRBJ1-2
CAGRASSGRHPDTQYF	TGTGCCGGCAGGGCTTCTAGCGGGAGACACCCAGATACGCAGTATTTT	TRBD2	-	TRBV7-3	TRBJ2-3
CSVGTGGYNEQFF	TGCAGCGTTGGGACAGGGGGTTACAATGAGCAGTTCTTC	TRBD1	-	TRBV29-1	TRBJ2-1
CASSLASSGEQFF	TGTGCCAGCAGCTTAGCGTCGAGTGGGGAGCAGTTCTTC	-	-	TRBV7-9	TRBJ2-1
CASSLMGQPYQPQHF	TGTGCCAGCAGCTTAATGGGGCAGCCCTATCAGCCCCAGCATTTT	-	-	TRBV7-2	TRBJ1-5
CASSFSPNEQFF	TGTGCCAGCAGCTTCTCCCCCAATGAGCAGTTCTTC	-	-	TRBV11-1	TRBJ2-1
CASSLGPNTEAFF	TGCGCCAGCAGCTTGGGGCCGAACACTGAAGCTTTCTTT	-	-	TRBV5-1	TRBJ1-1
CASSLGLAGAADTQYF	TGTGCCAGCAGCTTAGGCCTAGCGGGAGCGGCAGATACGCAGTATTTT	TRBD2	-	TRBV7-9	TRBJ2-3
CASSTNVYSPLHF	TGTGCCAGCAGTACTAACGTTTATTCACCCCTCCACTTT	-	-	TRBV9	TRBJ1-6
CASSENLSYGYTF	TGTGCCAGCAGTGAGAACCTGAGCTATGGCTACACCTTC	-	-	TRBV2	TRBJ1-2
CASSIPGGAEKLFF	TGTGCCAGTAGTATCCCGGGGGGGGCTGAAAAACTGTTTTTT	-	-	TRBV19	TRBJ1-4
CASSYLLNQPQHF	TGTGCCAGCAGTTACTTACTTAATCAGCCCCAGCATTTT	-	few	TRBV6-5	TRBJ1-5
CASSQEGLDQETQYF	TGTGCCAGCAGCCAAGAAGGATTAGACCAAGAGACCCAGTACTTC	-	-	TRBV4-2	TRBJ2-5
CASSVAPGQGAFEQYF	TGTGCCAGCAGCGTAGCGCCGGGACAGGGGGCGTTCGAGCAGTACTTC	TRBD1	-	TRBV9	TRBJ2-7
CASSLGVNRNTGELFF	TGTGCCAGCAGCTTGGGAGTTAATCGGAACACCGGGGAGCTGTTTTTT	-	-	TRBV5-4	TRBJ2-2
CASSPLQRMNTEAFF	TGTGCCAGCAGCCCTTTGCAACGGATGAACACTGAAGCTTTCTTT	-	-	TRBV6-5	TRBJ1-1
CAISSRGQGAEAFF	TGTGCCATCAGTTCCAGGGGGCAAGGGGCTGAAGCTTTCTTT	TRBD1	-	TRBV10-3	TRBJ1-1
CASSSAGGHGYTF	TGTGCCAGCAGCTCAGCAGGGGGACATGGCTACACCTTC	TRBD1	-	TRBV28	TRBJ1-2
CASSLGGGEPQHF	TGCGCCAGCAGCTTGGGTGGGGGGGAGCCCCAGCATTTT	-	once	TRBV5-1	TRBJ1-5
CASKIQVWGNQPQHF	TGCGCCAGCAAGATACAGGTCTGGGGGAATCAGCCCCAGCATTTT	-	-	TRBV5-1	TRBJ1-5
CASSLKGYTTGELFF	TGCGCCAGCAGCCTTAAGGGTTACACTACCGGGGAGCTGTTTTTT	-	-	TRBV4-1	TRBJ2-2
CASSRTQGANQPQHF	TGTGCCAGCAGCCGAACACAGGGGGCGAATCAGCCCCAGCATTTT	TRBD1	-	TRBV6-5	TRBJ1-5
CSAQTGFEKLFF	TGCAGCGCCCAGACAGGGTTTGAAAAACTGTTTTTT	TRBD1	-	TRBV29-1	TRBJ1-4
CASSISREPGMAFF	TGTGCCAGTAGTATCTCAAGGGAGCCCGGTATGGCTTTCTTT	-	-	TRBV19	TRBJ1-1
CASSRQGTNTGELFF	TGTGCCAGCAGCAGACAGGGCACGAACACCGGGGAGCTGTTTTTT	TRBD1	-	TRBV7-9	TRBJ2-2
CASRPRGGSTDTQYF	TGCGCCAGCCGACCCCGGGGAGGTAGCACAGATACGCAGTATTTT	-	-	TRBV5-1	TRBJ2-3
CAWRYMSNEKLFF	TGTGCCTGGAGGTACATGTCTAATGAAAAACTGTTTTTT	-	once	TRBV30	TRBJ1-4
CASSRFGVTGELFF	TGCGCCAGCAGCCGCTTTGGGGTCACCGGGGAGCTGTTTTTT	-	-	TRBV4-3	TRBJ2-2
CASSQATSGGEAEQFF	TGTGCCAGCAGCCAAGCGACTAGCGGGGGGGAAGCTGAGCAGTTCTTC	TRBD2	-	TRBV4-2	TRBJ2-1
CASSVGRDRGNSPLHF	TGTGCCAGCAGCGTAGGACGGGACAGGGGTAATTCACCCCTCCACTTT	TRBD1	few	TRBV9	TRBJ1-6
CASSLFFRDLQLYGYTF	TGTGCCAGCAGCTTGTTTTTCCGGGACCTTCAACTATATGGCTACACCTTC	-	-	TRBV5-6	TRBJ1-2
CASSVGGAGMTEAFF	TGTGCCAGCAGCGTGGGGGGCGCAGGGATGACTGAAGCTTTCTTT	-	-	TRBV9	TRBJ1-1
CASSPGGTGELFF	TGTGCCAGCTCACCAGGGGGCACCGGGGAGCTGTTTTTT	-	-	TRBV18	TRBJ2-2
CAWEGASGRNTQYF	TGTGCCTGGGAAGGGGCTAGCGGGAGGAATACGCAGTATTTT	TRBD2	-	TRBV30	TRBJ2-3
CASSQGRAYSNQPQHF	TGCGCCAGCAGCCAGGGGAGAGCTTATAGCAATCAGCCCCAGCATTTT	-	-	TRBV4-1	TRBJ1-5
CASRGHETGTDTQYF	TGTGCCAGTAGGGGGCATGAGACTGGGACAGATACGCAGTATTTT	-	-	TRBV19	TRBJ2-3
CATSRHSGNVDTQYF	TGTGCCACCAGCAGGCACTCAGGAAACGTCGATACGCAGTATTTT	-	-	TRBV15	TRBJ2-3
CASRIKGNRGRANSPLHF	TGCGCCAGCAGGATTAAGGGCAACCGTGGTCGAGCTAATTCACCCCTCCACTTT	-	-	TRBV5-1	TRBJ1-6
CASRRTAHQPQHF	TGTGCCAGCAGGAGGACAGCGCATCAGCCCCAGCATTTT	-	-	TRBV6-5	TRBJ1-5
CASSESSSERAFF	TGCGCCAGCAGTGAGTCGAGTAGTGAGAGAGCTTTCTTT	-	-	TRBV10-1	TRBJ1-1
CASKSEETQYF	TGTGCCAGCAAATCTGAAGAGACCCAGTACTTC	-	-	TRBV2	TRBJ2-5